The entry below gives a single TCR beta chain sequence along with its context. Only in-frame clones appear in the TCRdb table, and some are missing; sequencing was by immunoSEQ multiplex PCR. The data contain about 2.4 million clones, roughly nine tenths of them singletons. These data belong to a study of shared clonotypes between healthy human individuals. The length of the CDR3 is 15 residues. Germline loops: CDR1 MNHEY, CDR2 SVGAGI. V was clipped by 4 bases and J by 5 bases; unmatched bases: 7. Sequenced material: naive CD4+ T cells sorted from blood. Subset reported: CD45RA+ positively selected. The sequence was obtained from a man aged 18 to 35 in good health. V usage is TRBV6-5 and J usage is TRBJ2-2, with 7 positions matching TRBD1. The CDR3 bases are TGTGCCAGCAGTTCCCCGGGACAGATAACCGGGGAGCTGTTTTTT. Translating it yields CASSSPGQITGELFF.